This entry features one T cell receptor (beta chain) sequence. The use of a sample-barcoded 5' primer and a J-beta primer mix characterized a second PCR of about 7 to 12 cycles. TCRdb recomputed calls from the 5' RACE reads with MiXCR, one row per CDR3 protein. The sample shows hundreds of thousands of distinct CDR3 sequences, approximately 53% of them seen only once. Peripheral blood samples of 9 to 10 milliliters were drawn from each donor. This specimen comes from a study of blood T cells in healthy people across ages. Germline CDR1 DFQATT, CDR2 SNEGSKA (reference sequence). The V end was cut by 0 bases, the J end by 0 bases, with 6 bases between. The CDR3 has 14 residues.

The J gene is TRBJ1-5, the V gene TRBV20-1; D unclear. The clonotype comes from a man in his forties in good health. The sample comprised blood. CDR3 DNA: TGCAGTGCTAGAGAAGGATATAGCAATCAGCCCCAGCATTTT. This translates into CSAREGYSNQPQHF.